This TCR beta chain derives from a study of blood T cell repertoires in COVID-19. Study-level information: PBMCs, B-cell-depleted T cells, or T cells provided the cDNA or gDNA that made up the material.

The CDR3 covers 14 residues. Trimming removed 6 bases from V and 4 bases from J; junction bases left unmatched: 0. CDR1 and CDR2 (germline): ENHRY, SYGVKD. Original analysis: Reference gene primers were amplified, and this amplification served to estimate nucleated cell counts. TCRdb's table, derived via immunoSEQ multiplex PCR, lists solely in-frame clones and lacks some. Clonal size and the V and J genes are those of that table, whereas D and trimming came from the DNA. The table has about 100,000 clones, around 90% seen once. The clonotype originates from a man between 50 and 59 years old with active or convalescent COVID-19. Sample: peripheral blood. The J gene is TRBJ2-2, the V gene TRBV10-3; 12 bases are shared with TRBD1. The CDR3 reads CAIRGQGATGELFF. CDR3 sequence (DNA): TGTGCCATCAGGGGACAGGGGGCCACCGGGGAGCTGTTTTTT.